The TCR beta chain under discussion was sequenced for a study of T cell repertoires in cytomegalovirus infection. Study summary: Well-studied HLA-B-restricted epitopes and recently identified HLA-C-restricted epitopes of CMV were both used in the study. Matching HLA type, along with CMV infection, was indicated by public TCR beta signatures.

Each CDR3 protein gets one entry after TCRdb re-called the reads with MiXCR. The sample shows a few hundred thousand distinct CDR3 sequences, about 39% of them seen only once. Study-level results: Summed public TCR beta family frequency identified CMV carriers bearing the relevant HLA. There were HLA-C-restricted CMV-specific TCR beta clonotypes dominating the ex vivo response.

This clonotype was seen ten or more times. Its antigen is undetermined. The germline V gene has CDR1 SGHVS and CDR2 FQNEAQ. The V and J ends lost 1 base and 6 bases respectively, with 8 bases between them. This CDR3 contains 13 residues. The sample in question was cultured PBMCs, obtained from culture after CMV antigen stimulation. The chain combines TRBV7-8 with TRBJ2-3; D call uncertain. The sequence was obtained from a human donor in good health (CMV status not recorded). Some clones in this sample may be carry-over from other donors' samples. CDR3 DNA: TGTGCCAGCAGCTTAGTCCGTAGCGATACGCAGTATTTT. It codes for CASSLVRSDTQYF.